This entry concerns a single T cell receptor beta chain. This clonotype was found many times. Its antigen is still unknown. No much larger clone is present one base from it, and per-base qualities are unavailable. The entry originates in a study of T cells in Graves' hyperthyroidism and ophthalmopathy (dated by TCRdb to the late 2010s). For context, the study as a whole: Peripheral blood samples were taken at initial diagnosis, before any treatment was given. Thyroid tissue and blood T-cell repertoires from several Graves' hyperthyroidism patients were also compared in the study. TCR Vbeta CDR3 sequencing of 130 to 150 peripheral blood samples (about 45 ophthalmopathy, 70 to 85 hyperthyroidism and roughly 17 progressor patients) is reported in the paper. After blood sampling, hyperthyroidism patients were treated with methimazole at a starting dose of 30 mg daily, and ophthalmopathy patients were treated with high-dose intravenous methylprednisolone. The 75 to 100 discovery patients were randomly divided into training and test sets at a 7:3 ratio. Prospective prediction of ophthalmopathy was tested in an independent validation cohort consisting of 18 hyperthyroidism patients and 15 or so patients who later progressed to ophthalmopathy. A discovery cohort of roughly 96 patients, roughly 45 with Graves' ophthalmopathy and approximately 57 with stable Graves' hyperthyroidism, was used to find distinguishing TCR V-J signatures. The full study reports these points: A 13 V-J signature model separated ophthalmopathy from stable hyperthyroidism, with 87.88% sensitivity and about 81% specificity in cross-validation and 80%/75% in testing. In validation, the model predicted progression to ophthalmopathy a median of about 6 months before onset, with about 67% sensitivity and just under 75% specificity. Sample size was not statistically predetermined, and investigators were not blinded to group allocation. Blood samples also contained most of the expanded thyroid clonotypes (frequency above 0.001), which suggests that blood repertoires may reflect thyroid immune responses.

Ophthalmopathy patients had moderately to severely active disease, with a Clinical Activity Score of 3 or more, a NOSPECS grade of 4 or more, and a disease duration of less than 3 months. Patients with uncontrolled infections, other autoimmune diseases, pregnancy or lactation were excluded. Diagnoses were established on the basis of clinical symptoms, serum thyroxine and TRAb, thyroid ultrasound, and orbital computed tomography. PBMCs were separated from 10 ml of fresh peripheral blood using Ficoll-Paque density gradient centrifugation. Total RNA was extracted using Trizol reagent, and RNA quality was assessed on an Agilent 2100 Bioanalyzer. The TCR beta CDR3 regions were amplified from the RNA transcripts. The TCR CDR3 was subjected to a first round of RT-PCR using the HTBI primer set and the Qiagen OneStep RT-PCR kit. Libraries were constructed in a second round of multiplex PCR, after which size selection and purification were performed. Paired-end sequencing of the libraries was performed with 100 bp reads on an Illumina HiSeq2000. The original pipeline was this. Raw data were processed with SOAPnuke, discarding reads with adapters, uncalled bases, mean Phred below 15, or no exact constant-primer or identifier match. COPE v1.2.5 was used to merge the high-quality paired reads, and each unique nucleotide sequence was defined as a clonotype. Clonotypes were aligned to IMGT TRBV, TRBD and TRBJ reference segments using MiTCR v1.1. The analysis included only V-J combinations with a frequency above 0.0001, which together covered more than 99% of the repertoires. A TCS score was defined as the ratio between F50 (clonal expansion) and ExV (chaos), using BLOSUM62-based TCRdist between CDR3 peptides within each V-J. Welch's t-statistics and random forest reduced roughly 530 V-J features to 13, which were used in a naive Bayes classifier (R e1071). The public reads were reanalyzed by TCRdb: fastp trimming at Q25, MiXCR alignment, in-frame beta chains only. A single entry per CDR3 protein holds the most common genes and DNA from its merged rows. TCRdb, not the authors, supplied the V and J calls. A total of about 600,000 distinct CDR3 sequences appear in this sample, 14% of them only once. In total, the top ten clones hold about 6.6% of the sample.

From its cysteine to its phenylalanine, the CDR3 spans 15 amino acids. CDR3 DNA is the only sequence kept; it has 45 bases, read in frame from the first base. Clipping removes 5 bases from V and 6 bases from J, with 8 as the unmatched junction base count. The CDR1 and CDR2 encoded by the germline V gene are MNHNS and SASEGT. The sequenced sample consisted of blood. This TCR was sampled from a woman aged 18-29 years with Graves' ophthalmopathy. The chain was built from TRBV6-1 and TRBJ1-5; 9 bases in between match TRBD1. The CDR3 is CASSRGTGSGQPQHF. DNA sequence: TGTGCCAGCAGTCGCGGGACAGGGAGCGGTCAGCCCCAGCATTTT.